Following are 21 T cell receptor beta chains from one sample sequenced in a study of blood T cell repertoires in COVID-19. Clones were sequenced by immunoSEQ multiplex PCR, and TCRdb holds only the in-frame ones, with some missing. The sample has hundreds of thousands of clones, over 75% seen once. The sample consisted of peripheral blood. Every receptor here comes from a man aged 45-60 years with active or convalescent COVID-19.

J is TRBJ2-3 and V is TRBV5-1; TRBD1 agrees at 9 bases. V lost 0 bases and J lost 3; bases outside the gene matches: 5. The CDR3 runs 16 residues. Germline-derived CDR1 and CDR2 are SGHRS and YFSETQ. The CDR3 sequence: CASSLEGQGTTDTQYF. The CDR3 DNA follows: TGCGCCAGCAGCTTGGAGGGACAGGGTACAACAGATACGCAGTATTTT.

The chain is built from TRBV3-1 (or the pseudogene TRBV3-2) and TRBJ1-2; TRBD1 agrees at 7 bases. The CDR3 is made up of 17 amino acids. The trim removed 1 base at V and 3 bases at J, leaving 11 bases unmatched. The V gene's germline CDR1 is LGHDT and CDR2 YNNKEL (reference sequence). CDR3 residues: CASSQADRASKYYGYTF. The DNA of the CDR3 is TGTGCCAGCAGCCAAGCAGACAGGGCGAGTAAGTACTATGGCTACACCTTC.

V usage is TRBV3-1 (or the pseudogene TRBV3-2) and J usage is TRBJ2-1; D not certain. V lost 0 bases to trimming and J lost 4 bases, with 7 bases between them. Germline V gives CDR1 LGHDT, CDR2 YNNKEL (reference sequence). CDR3 length equals 14 residues. The CDR3 DNA is TGTGCCAGCAGCCAAGAAAAGCTTTACAATGAGCAGTTCTTC. Amino acid sequence: CASSQEKLYNEQFF.

In this sample, this clone turned up a few times. The gene calls are TRBV10-3 and TRBJ1-1; D is possibly TRBD1 (6 bases). Looked up from germline, CDR1 is ENHRY and CDR2 is SYGVKD. V was clipped by 3 bases and J by 5 bases, with 16 bases between them. This CDR3 region has 15 residues. As DNA, the CDR3 is TGTGCCATCAGTGACCCACAGGGTTCGAGGACTGAAGCTTTCTTT. This codes for CAISDPQGSRTEAFF.

The chain is built from TRBV20-1 and TRBJ1-6; D not resolved. Germline V gene lookup returns CDR1 DFQATT and CDR2 SNEGSKA (reference sequence). This CDR3 region has 15 residues. The V end lost 6 bases, the J end lost 5 bases, and 17 bases lay between the germline ends. The CDR3 spells CSASRGLGNNSPLHF. The DNA of the CDR3 is TGCAGTGCCAGTCGGGGTTTAGGGAATAATTCACCCCTCCACTTT.

The chain is built from TRBV18 and TRBJ1-1, with no clear D. This CDR3 is 16 amino acids long. Trimming removed 0 bases at V and 0 bases at J, with 11 bases between. Germline loops: CDR1 KGHSH, CDR2 LQKENI. CDR3 loop: CASSPPARPVNTEAFF. CDR3 sequence (DNA): TGTGCCAGCTCACCACCGGCCAGGCCGGTGAACACTGAAGCTTTCTTT. The full variable domain, in which reference TRBV18 and TRBJ1-1 provide the parts outside the CDR3, is NAGVMQNPRHLVRRRGQEARLRCSPMKGHSHVYWYRQLPEEGLKFMVYLQKENIIDESGMPKERFSAEFPKEGPSILRIQQVVRGDSAAYFCASSPPARPVNTEAFFGQGTRLTVV.

This clone has a handful of counts. Other DNA sequences within the sample encode an identical CDR3. V and J are TRBV29-1 and TRBJ2-5; 7 bases agree with TRBD1. The junction had 4 bases not matched to a gene; V was cut back by 6 bases and J by 3 bases. CDR1 and CDR2 (germline): SQVTM, ANQGSEA. The CDR3 totals 12 residues. In DNA form, the CDR3 reads TGCAGCGTCGCCACAGGGGAAGAGACCCAGTACTTC. This encodes CSVATGEETQYF.

V is TRBV27 and J is TRBJ2-5; the match to TRBD2 covers 7 bases. Germline V gene sequence: CDR1 MNHEY, CDR2 SMNVEV (reference sequence). CDR3 length: 14 residues. V lost 2 bases, J lost 5 bases, and 5 bases stayed unmatched. In DNA form, the CDR3 reads TGTGCCAGCAGTTTAAAGGGGAGGGCGGAGACCCAGTACTTC. Translation: CASSLKGRAETQYF.

The table lists this clone with a few counts. The chain employs TRBV2 and TRBJ1-2; D ambiguous. The V gene lost 6 bases and the J gene lost 4 bases, with 12 bases spanning the gap. The CDR3 extends over 13 amino acids. CDR1 is SNHLY, CDR2 FYNNEI, per germline. This CDR3 is CASRTGVFYGYTF. In nucleotides, the CDR3 is TGTGCCAGCAGAACGGGAGTATTCTATGGCTACACCTTC. The entire variable domain, with the rest obtained from reference TRBV2 and TRBJ1-2, is as follows: EPEVTQTPSHQVTQMGQEVILRCVPISNHLYFYWYRQILGQKVEFLVSFYNNEISEKSEIFDDQFSVERPDGSNFTLKIRSTKLEDSAMYFCASRTGVFYGYTFGSGTRLTVV.

The V call is TRBV7-9, the J call TRBJ1-1; TRBD1 agrees at 8 bases. There are 15 residues in the CDR3. J gave up 6 bases and V 1 base, and 7 bases lay outside the gene matches. The V gene's germline CDR1 is SEHNR and CDR2 FQNEAQ (reference sequence). The CDR3 loop reads CASSLGQGAQSEAFF. CDR3 DNA sequence: TGTGCCAGCAGCTTAGGGCAGGGGGCACAGTCTGAAGCTTTCTTT.

The chain carries TRBV5-1 and TRBJ2-1; TRBD2 agrees at 9 bases. The germline V gene has CDR1 SGHRS and CDR2 YFSETQ. J lost 5 bases, V lost 4 bases, and 7 bases had no gene match. This CDR3 is 15 amino acids long. In DNA form, the CDR3 reads TGCGCCAGCAGCGCGCGCCGACTAGCGGACAATGAGCAGTTCTTC. This translates into CASSARRLADNEQFF.

The chain carries TRBV27 and TRBJ2-5; 11 bases map to TRBD2. CDR1 is MNHEY, CDR2 SMNVEV, per germline (reference sequence). The CDR3 spans 15 residues. Losses at the gene ends were 4 bases for V and 6 bases for J; bases not matched to a gene: 7. The CDR3 DNA sequence: TGTGCCAGCAGTTCCTTAGCGGGAGGGCCGAAGACCCAGTACTTC. Amino acids: CASSSLAGGPKTQYF.

The V gene is TRBV18, the J gene TRBJ2-1; possible D gene TRBD2, 5 bases. The V and J ends lost 6 bases and 2 bases respectively, with 14 bases between them. Germline lookup yields CDR1 KGHSH and CDR2 LQKENI. This CDR3 contains 15 residues. Here the CDR3 reads CASSLGVGAYNEQFF. CDR3 in DNA: TGTGCCAGCTCCCTCGGGGTCGGGGCCTACAATGAGCAGTTCTTC. The full variable domain, its missing parts supplied by reference TRBV18 and TRBJ2-1, is NAGVMQNPRHLVRRRGQEARLRCSPMKGHSHVYWYRQLPEEGLKFMVYLQKENIIDESGMPKERFSAEFPKEGPSILRIQQVVRGDSAAYFCASSLGVGAYNEQFFGPGTRLTVL.

This chain joins TRBV3-1 (or the pseudogene TRBV3-2) and TRBJ2-5; D is ambiguous. Per germline, CDR1 LGHDT and CDR2 YNNKEL (reference sequence). The V end was cut by 1 base, the J end by 3 bases, with 12 bases between. CDR3 length: 15 residues. The DNA of the CDR3 is TGTGCCAGCAGCCAAGCGACCCTCCGGGAAGAGACCCAGTACTTC. Its translation is CASSQATLREETQYF.

V and J are TRBV25-1 and TRBJ1-1; D might be TRBD1 (5 bases). CDR1 and CDR2 from the germline V gene are MGHDK and SYGVNS. The CDR3 extends over 14 amino acids. V gave up 5 bases and J gave up 5 bases, with 15 bases separating them. CDR3 sequence: CASSPVWGGTEAFF. The CDR3 DNA sequence: TGTGCCAGCAGTCCTGTCTGGGGGGGGACTGAAGCTTTCTTT.

The chain uses TRBV9 and TRBJ2-5; maybe TRBD2 (5 bases). Germline CDR1 reads SGDLS; CDR2 reads YYNGEE. The CDR3 contains 11 residues. V shed 3 bases and J shed 5 bases, with 5 bases lying between them. CDR3 sequence (DNA): TGTGCCAGCAGCGCGGGGGAGACCCAGTACTTC. It codes for CASSAGETQYF.

This chain connects TRBV27 to TRBJ2-7; 12 bases line up with TRBD1. The CDR3 is made up of 14 amino acids. V shed 11 bases, J shed 5 bases, and the junction held 10 bases outside the gene matches. CDR1 and CDR2 (germline): MNHEY, SMNVEV (reference sequence). DNA of the CDR3: TGTGCCTCTTCTGCGGGACAGGGGGCTAACGAGCAGTACTTC. It translates to CASSAGQGANEQYF.

The chain combines TRBV4-1 with TRBJ1-1; the D gene is possibly TRBD1 (5 bases). The CDR3 runs 14 residues. Germline values: CDR1 MGHRA, CDR2 YSYEKL. The V end lost 0 bases, the J end lost 1 base, and 6 bases lay between the germline ends. DNA for the CDR3: TGCGCCAGCAGCCAAGATACAGGGAACACTGAAGCTTTCTTT. The encoded protein is CASSQDTGNTEAFF.

The V call is TRBV19, the J call TRBJ1-1, with 9 bases that match TRBD1. This CDR3 region has 17 residues. CDR1 LNHDA and CDR2 SQIVND come from the germline V gene (reference sequence). Trimming removed 4 bases from V and 2 bases from J; junction bases left unmatched: 11. The DNA of the CDR3 is TGTGCCAGTAGTACCTCCGGGACAGGGTACGCCAACACTGAAGCTTTCTTT. Protein sequence: CASSTSGTGYANTEAFF.

V usage is TRBV7-8 and J usage is TRBJ1-5, with D possibly being TRBD1 (5 bases). The CDR3 has 18 amino acids. CDR1 and CDR2 from the germline V gene are SGHVS and FQNEAQ. Deletions cut 0 bases from V and 3 bases from J, with 18 bases between. The CDR3 sequence: CASSLAPRGTGLNQPQHF. CDR3 DNA: TGTGCCAGCAGCTTAGCGCCGCGCGGTACAGGCCTCAATCAGCCCCAGCATTTT. The entire variable domain, with the rest obtained from reference TRBV7-8 and TRBJ1-5, is as follows: GAGVSQSPRYKVAKRGQDVALRCDPISGHVSLFWYQQALGQGPEFLTYFQNEAQLDKSGLPSDRFFAERPEGSVSTLKIQRTQQEDSAVYLCASSLAPRGTGLNQPQHFGDGTRLSIL.

The chain links TRBV15 to TRBJ2-3, with 9 bases matching TRBD1. The CDR3 loop spans 13 amino acids. Germline loops: CDR1 LNHNV, CDR2 YYDKDF (reference sequence). V lost 8 bases and J lost 0; bases outside the gene matches: 0. CDR3 DNA: TGTGCCACCGGACAGGGGAGCACAGATACGCAGTATTTT. This translates into CATGQGSTDTQYF.